The 22 T cell receptor beta chains below were found in one sample sequenced in a study of chemoradiotherapy in HPV16-positive cancers. Only in-frame clones appear in the TCRdb table, and some are missing; sequencing was by immunoSEQ multiplex PCR. This sample has tens of thousands of clones; about four fifths occur once, and the top ten carry 3.5% to 4.5%. This material consisted of blood, taken from a patient who underwent chemoradiotherapy. Receptor source: a human donor with HPV-associated anogenital cancer.

The genes are TRBV11-2 and TRBJ1-2; 7 bases are shared with TRBD1. With 8 bases clipped from V and 10 bases from J, the junction kept 13 bases outside the gene matches. The CDR3 has 13 amino acids. CDR1 is SGHAT, CDR2 FQNNGV, per germline. CDR3 bases: TGTGCCAGCTACCCAGGGGGGGGTTTAGACTACACCTTC. Translating it yields CASYPGGGLDYTF.

A remark on this clone: Other DNA sequences in this sample translate to the same CDR3. The V and J genes are TRBV30 and TRBJ2-3; 11 bases line up with TRBD2. V was pared by 0 bases and J by 5 bases, with 4 bases of the junction left unmatched. There are 15 residues in the CDR3. Germline CDR1 GTSNPN, CDR2 SVGIG (reference sequence). The CDR3 is CAWSVSSGGKDTQYF. The CDR3 DNA sequence: TGTGCCTGGAGTGTCTCTAGCGGGGGGAAAGATACGCAGTATTTT. Complete variable domain (other parts from reference TRBV30 and TRBJ2-3): SQTIHQWPATLVQPVGSPLSLECTVEGTSNPNLYWYRQAAGRGLQLLFYSVGIGQISSEVPQNLSASRPQDRQFILSSKKLLLSDSGFYLCAWSVSSGGKDTQYFGPGTRLTVL.

V usage is TRBV7-6 and J usage is TRBJ1-1; weak D call: TRBD1 (6 bases). Germline CDR1 reads SGHVS; CDR2 reads FNYEAQ. This CDR3 comprises 16 residues. With 1 base removed from V and 5 bases from J, the gap between germline ends came to 17 bases. CDR3 protein: CASSLVAGVVGTEAFF. The DNA for the CDR3 is TGTGCCAGCAGCTTAGTAGCAGGGGTGGTTGGGACTGAAGCTTTCTTT.

J is TRBJ1-6 and V is TRBV9, with D possibly being TRBD1 (6 bases). The V gene's germline CDR1 is SGDLS and CDR2 YYNGEE. The CDR3 length is 14 residues. Trimming cost V 4 bases and J 7 bases, with 12 bases left between them. Written as DNA, the CDR3 is TGTGCCAGCAGCCCTGGACAGTTGAATTCACCCCTCCACTTT. This gives the protein CASSPGQLNSPLHF.

This chain links TRBV11-2 with TRBJ1-3; D not certain. V dropped 1 base and J dropped 7 bases, with 11 bases sitting between them. The CDR3 runs to 14 residues. Germline lookup yields CDR1 SGHAT and CDR2 FQNNGV. CDR3 DNA sequence: TGTGCCAGCAGCTTAGGCCAGGAATTGAACACCATATATTTT. Its protein is CASSLGQELNTIYF.

This clone was counted only a few times. One end of the junction varies from germline; a read error may be responsible. V is TRBV14 and J is TRBJ1-2, with TRBD1 as a possible D gene (5 bases). The CDR3 contains 14 residues. Germline V CDR1 and CDR2: SGHDN, FVKESK. The CDR3 loop is CASSQAVVGASSFF. CDR3 nucleotides: TGTGCCAGCAGCCAAGCAGTAGTTGGGGCCTCTAGCTTCTTC.

This clone has only one observation. V and J are TRBV9 and TRBJ1-1, with a possible D match to TRBD1 (5 bases). Trimming removed 4 bases from V and 1 base from J, with 11 bases in between. Germline loops: CDR1 SGDLS, CDR2 YYNGEE. This CDR3 contains 14 residues. CDR3 in DNA: TGTGCCAGCAGCTGGGGGGAATCGAACACTGAAGCTTTCTTT. Protein product: CASSWGESNTEAFF.

The gene calls are TRBV19 and TRBJ2-6, with D unresolved. V lost 6 bases and J 0 bases, leaving 21 bases between the germline ends. This CDR3 contains 19 residues. CDR1 is LNHDA and CDR2 is SQIVND in the germline V gene (reference sequence). CDR3 nucleotides: TGTGCCAGTAGGCTAAGAACCAACTCAGTAAACTCTGGGGCCAACGTCCTGACTTTC. It translates to CASRLRTNSVNSGANVLTF.

The V call is TRBV5-1, the J call TRBJ2-6; D call uncertain. Trimming pared 1 base from V and 4 bases from J, leaving 3 bases between. Germline V gene lookup returns CDR1 SGHRS and CDR2 YFSETQ. The length of the CDR3 is 13 residues. CDR3 sequence reads: CASSLTGANVLTF. CDR3 coding DNA: TGCGCCAGCAGCTTGACCGGGGCCAACGTCCTGACTTTC.

The rearrangement links TRBV7-2 to TRBJ2-7, with D perhaps TRBD1 (6 bases). The CDR3 extends over 13 amino acids. V dropped 5 bases and J dropped 11 bases, with 19 bases sitting between them. Per germline, CDR1 SGHTA and CDR2 FQGNSA. The CDR3 bases are TGTGCCAGCAGCCCATCGGGATCAGGGGAAAAGTACTTC. Protein sequence: CASSPSGSGEKYF.

The V gene is TRBV19, the J gene TRBJ1-4; D uncertain. From germline, CDR1 is LNHDA and CDR2 SQIVND (reference sequence). CDR3 length: 11 amino acids. V gave up 6 bases and J gave up 7 bases, with 6 bases separating them. The CDR3 loop is CASRWGEKLFF. The CDR3 bases are TGTGCCAGTAGATGGGGTGAAAAACTGTTTTTT.

This clone was found a few times. The V and J genes are TRBV12-5 and TRBJ1-2; TRBD1 matches at 10 bases. V was clipped by 2 bases and J by 6 bases; unmatched bases: 3. Germline V gene sequence: CDR1 LGHNT, CDR2 FRNRAP. The CDR3 length is 14 residues. Here the CDR3 reads CASGLSDRGDGYTF. DNA for the CDR3: TGTGCTAGTGGTTTGTCGGACAGGGGGGATGGCTACACCTTC.

This chain links TRBV5-1 with TRBJ1-1, with D unclear. This CDR3 contains 11 residues. Germline CDR1 reads SGHRS; CDR2 reads YFSETQ. Trimming cost V 5 bases and J 2 bases, with 4 bases left between them. The CDR3 region has the DNA TGCGCCAGCAGACAAAACACTGAAGCTTTCTTT. Translation: CASRQNTEAFF.

The chain has TRBV10-3 and TRBJ2-3, with 12 bases lining up with TRBD2. CDR3 length: 18 residues. Germline-derived CDR1 and CDR2 are ENHRY and SYGVKD. V shed 6 bases, J shed 2 bases, and the junction held 12 bases outside the gene matches. For the CDR3, the DNA is TGTGCCATCAGAGACTCCCTTGGACTAGCGGGGATCACAGATACGCAGTATTTT. As protein: CAIRDSLGLAGITDTQYF.

The chain employs TRBV5-1 and TRBJ1-2; no firm D call. The ends were cut back, 2 bases at V and 4 bases at J, with 6 bases in the middle. The length of the CDR3 is 12 residues. The V gene's germline CDR1 is SGHRS and CDR2 YFSETQ. CDR3 residues: CASSFEGYGYTF. The CDR3 nucleotides are TGCGCCAGCAGCTTTGAGGGCTATGGCTACACCTTC.

The chain is built from TRBV4-3 and TRBJ2-7; TRBD2 agrees at 13 bases. The CDR3 has 16 amino acids. The V segment lost 1 base and the J segment 5 bases; nucleotides outside the gene matches: 5. Per the germline V gene, CDR1 is LGHNA and CDR2 is YSLEER. This CDR3 is CASSQGTSGGKDEQYF. The CDR3 DNA is TGCGCCAGCAGCCAAGGGACTAGCGGGGGAAAGGACGAGCAGTACTTC.

V usage is TRBV7-6 and J usage is TRBJ1-5; 9 bases fit TRBD1. V lost 1 base and J lost 7; bases outside the gene matches: 5. The CDR3 totals 15 residues. Germline assignment: CDR1 SGHVS and CDR2 FNYEAQ. The CDR3 protein is CASSLGTGVKQPQHF. Here the CDR3 DNA reads TGTGCCAGCAGCTTAGGGACAGGGGTTAAGCAGCCCCAGCATTTT.

The rearrangement joins TRBV7-2 to TRBJ1-1; D gene uncertain. Trimming shortened V by 7 bases and J by 4 bases, and 16 bases separated the two germline ends. This CDR3 comprises 14 residues. CDR1 and CDR2 (germline): SGHTA, FQGNSA. DNA for the CDR3: TGTGCCAGCACCAGAGATTGGGTTAGCACTGAAGCTTTCTTT. Translation: CASTRDWVSTEAFF.

This sequence joins TRBV5-1 and TRBJ2-7; D gene unclear. The CDR3 totals 14 residues. The V and J ends lost 0 bases and 3 bases respectively, with 10 bases between them. Germline CDR1 is SGHRS and CDR2 is YFSETQ. CDR3 protein: CASSLGEAGYEQYF. The CDR3 nucleotides are TGCGCCAGCAGCTTGGGAGAAGCAGGCTACGAGCAGTACTTC.

This clone was seen only a few times. V is TRBV9 and J is TRBJ2-2; tentative D call: TRBD2 (6 bases). Germline lookup yields CDR1 SGDLS and CDR2 YYNGEE. Trimming stripped 4 bases from V and 4 bases from J, with 14 bases between. This CDR3 has 15 residues. In DNA, the CDR3 is TGTGCCAGCAGCCCGCGGGGCTTGGGCACCGGGGAGCTGTTTTTT. It is translated as CASSPRGLGTGELFF.

This sequence joins TRBV25-1 and TRBJ1-3, with a possible D match to TRBD1 (5 bases). Germline V gene sequence: CDR1 MGHDK, CDR2 SYGVNS. This CDR3 contains 14 residues. Trimming took 4 bases from V and 1 from J, leaving 8 bases between them. The CDR3 DNA reads TGTGCCAGCAGTGCTCCAGGGTCTGGAAACACCATATATTTT. Protein sequence: CASSAPGSGNTIYF.

The V and J genes are TRBV5-1 and TRBJ2-2; no firm D call. The CDR3 spans 15 residues. V was cut by 1 base and J by 0 bases, with 7 bases left in between. Germline V gives CDR1 SGHRS, CDR2 YFSETQ. CDR3 region: CASSLRPTNTGELFF. The CDR3 DNA reads TGCGCCAGCAGCTTGAGACCAACGAACACCGGGGAGCTGTTTTTT.